This T cell receptor (beta chain) originates from a study of OX40 agonist ivuxolimab in advanced cancers. The table came from immunoSEQ multiplex PCR; TCRdb's copy has only in-frame clones and leaves some out. Found here are around 55,000 clones, around 87% of them singletons; the top ten hold roughly 13%. Concerning this clone itself: Its target is unknown.

V shed 3 bases and J shed 5 bases, with 16 bases lying between them. This CDR3 is 15 amino acids long. Germline CDR1 is MGHDK and CDR2 is SYGVNS. Study-wide findings and caveats: In CD8+ T cells, expanded clones were on average more numerous than in CD4+. Patients with a partial response at 0.1-3.0 mg/kg had among the lowest clonal expansion.

The chain carries TRBV25-1 and TRBJ2-5, with a weak D call TRBD1 (5 bases). The sequencing here drew on CD4+ or CD8+ T cells sorted from blood, taken in a trial of the OX40 agonist ivuxolimab. This sequence was found in an adult with an advanced solid tumor such as melanoma, head and neck, liver or kidney cancer. The CDR3 protein is CASSDQGRVLETQYF. The CDR3, as DNA: TGTGCCAGCAGTGATCAGGGAAGGGTACTCGAGACCCAGTACTTC.